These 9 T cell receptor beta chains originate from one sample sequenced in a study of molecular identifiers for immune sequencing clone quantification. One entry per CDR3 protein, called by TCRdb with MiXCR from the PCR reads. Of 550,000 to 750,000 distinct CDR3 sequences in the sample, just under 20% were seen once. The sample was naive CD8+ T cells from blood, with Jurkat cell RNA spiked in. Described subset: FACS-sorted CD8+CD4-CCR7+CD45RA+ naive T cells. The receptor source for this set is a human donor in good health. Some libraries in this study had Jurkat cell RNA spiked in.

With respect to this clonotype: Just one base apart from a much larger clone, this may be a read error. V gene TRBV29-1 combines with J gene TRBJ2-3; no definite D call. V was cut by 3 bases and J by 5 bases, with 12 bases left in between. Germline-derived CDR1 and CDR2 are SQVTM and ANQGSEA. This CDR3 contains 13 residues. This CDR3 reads CSVESTDEDTQYF. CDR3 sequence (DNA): TGCAGCGTTGAGTCTACCGATGAAGATACGCAGTATTTT.

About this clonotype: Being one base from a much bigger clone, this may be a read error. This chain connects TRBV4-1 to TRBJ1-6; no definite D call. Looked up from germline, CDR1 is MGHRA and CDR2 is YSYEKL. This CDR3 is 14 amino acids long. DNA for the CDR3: TGCGCCTGCAGCCAAGCTACCGACAATTCACCCCTCCACTTT. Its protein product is CACSQATDNSPLHF.

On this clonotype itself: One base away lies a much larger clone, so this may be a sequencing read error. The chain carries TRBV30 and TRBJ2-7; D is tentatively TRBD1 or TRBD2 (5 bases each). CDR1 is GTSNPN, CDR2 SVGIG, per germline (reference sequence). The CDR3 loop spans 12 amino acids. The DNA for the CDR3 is TGTGTCTGGAGCCCGGGGCCGGGCGAGCAGTACTTC. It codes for CVWSPGPGEQYF.

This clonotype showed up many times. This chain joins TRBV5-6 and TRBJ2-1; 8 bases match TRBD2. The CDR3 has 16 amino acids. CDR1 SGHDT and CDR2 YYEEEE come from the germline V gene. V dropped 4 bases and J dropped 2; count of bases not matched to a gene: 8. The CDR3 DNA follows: TGTGCCAGCAGCCCACCAGGGCGGGGGGCCTACAATGAGCAGTTCTTC. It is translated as CASSPPGRGAYNEQFF.

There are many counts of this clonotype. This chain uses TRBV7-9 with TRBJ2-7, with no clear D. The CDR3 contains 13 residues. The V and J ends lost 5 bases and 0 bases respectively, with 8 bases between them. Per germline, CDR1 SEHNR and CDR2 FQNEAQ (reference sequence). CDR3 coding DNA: TGTGCCAGCAGCCCGACATCCTCCTACGAGCAGTACTTC. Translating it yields CASSPTSSYEQYF.

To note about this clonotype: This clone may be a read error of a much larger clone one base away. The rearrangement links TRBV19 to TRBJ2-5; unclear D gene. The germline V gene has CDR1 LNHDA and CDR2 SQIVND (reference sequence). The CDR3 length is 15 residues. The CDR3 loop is CTSSIGAVRQETQYF. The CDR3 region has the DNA TGTACCAGTAGTATTGGCGCGGTCAGGCAAGAGACCCAGTACTTC.

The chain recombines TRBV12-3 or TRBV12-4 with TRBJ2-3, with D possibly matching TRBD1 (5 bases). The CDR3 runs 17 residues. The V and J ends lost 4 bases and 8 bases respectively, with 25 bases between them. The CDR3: CASSSPGQGSSVGTQYF. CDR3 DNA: TGTGCCAGCAGTTCCCCCGGGCAGGGTAGTAGTGTAGGTACGCAGTATTTT.

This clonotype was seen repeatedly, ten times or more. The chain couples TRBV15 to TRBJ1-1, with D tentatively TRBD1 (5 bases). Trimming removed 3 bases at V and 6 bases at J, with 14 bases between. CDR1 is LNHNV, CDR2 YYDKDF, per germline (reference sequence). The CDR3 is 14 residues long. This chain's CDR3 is CATSSPGRAAEAFF. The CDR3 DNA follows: TGTGCCACCAGCAGCCCGGGACGGGCAGCTGAAGCTTTCTTT.

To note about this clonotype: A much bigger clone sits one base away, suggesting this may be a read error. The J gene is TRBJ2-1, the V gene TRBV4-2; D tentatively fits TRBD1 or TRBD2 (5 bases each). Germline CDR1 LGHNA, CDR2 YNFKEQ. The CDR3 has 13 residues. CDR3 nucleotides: TGTGCCGGCAGCCAAGGTTGGGGGAATGAGCAGTTCTTC. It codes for CAGSQGWGNEQFF.